This T cell receptor (beta chain) was found in a study of T cell changes during pregnancy in multiple sclerosis. Only in-frame clones appear in the TCRdb table, and some are missing; sequencing was by immunoSEQ multiplex PCR. In the table there are more than 65,000 clones, under 90% of which are singletons. Germline lookup yields CDR1 LNHDA and CDR2 SQIVND (reference sequence). The CDR3 is made up of 13 amino acids. The V gene lost 7 bases and the J gene lost 8 bases, with 15 bases spanning the gap. Specimen: peripheral blood, collected after pregnancy. This chain links TRBV19 with TRBJ2-1, with D maybe TRBD1 (6 bases). This TCR derives from a female donor in good health, enrolled as a control in a pregnancy study. The DNA for the CDR3 is TGTGCCAGTATCCCCCAGGGGAGCCATGAGCAGTTCTTC. This codes for CASIPQGSHEQFF.